These 29 T cell receptor beta chains originate from one sample sequenced in a study of shared clonotypes between healthy human individuals. Positively selected for CCR7, the CD45RO-negative cells used as naive CD8 cells excluded terminally differentiated effector memory CD45RA+ cells. TCRdb's table, derived via immunoSEQ multiplex PCR, lists solely in-frame clones and lacks some. The sample lists approximately 740,000 clones, more than 85% occurring once. The sequencing sample was made of naive CD8+ T cells sorted from blood. Receptor source: a man aged 25-45 years in good health.

CDR3 sequence reads: CASQGETQYF. Here the CDR3 DNA reads TGTGCCAGCCAAGGAGAGACCCAGTACTTC. The chain joins TRBV25-1 to TRBJ2-5; D gene ambiguous. Trimming removed 8 bases from V and 4 bases from J, with 5 bases in between. Germline V gene data show CDR1 as MGHDK and CDR2 as SYGVNS. The CDR3 is 10 amino acids.

The chain couples TRBV27 to TRBJ2-1, with TRBD2 identical over 11 bases. The germline CDR1 and CDR2 sequences are MNHEY and SMNVEV (reference sequence). V lost 5 bases and J lost 2; bases outside the gene matches: 5. The CDR3 has 16 residues. The CDR3 DNA follows: TGTGCCAGCAGTGAGCTAGCGGGGGGCCCCTACAATGAGCAGTTCTTC. Protein product: CASSELAGGPYNEQFF.

This chain connects TRBV6-1 to TRBJ1-5; 10 bases line up with TRBD1. The V gene's germline CDR1 is MNHNS and CDR2 SASEGT. The CDR3 covers 16 residues. V lost 3 bases to trimming and J lost 3 bases; unmatched junction nucleotides: 5. The CDR3 coding sequence is TGTGCCAGCAGTGAGTGGGACAGGGGAGACAATCAGCCCCAGCATTTT. Translation: CASSEWDRGDNQPQHF.

This clone showed up just a few times. Other DNA variants within this sample encode the same CDR3. The chain links TRBV18 to TRBJ1-5; D not certain. The CDR3 is made up of 14 amino acids. Germline-derived CDR1 and CDR2 are KGHSH and LQKENI. The V end was cut by 2 bases, the J end by 1 base, with 6 bases between. DNA of the CDR3: TGTGCCAGCTCACCAGGGAGCAGCAATCAGCCCCAGCATTTT. Amino acids: CASSPGSSNQPQHF.

The chain uses TRBV11-3 and TRBJ2-1; TRBD2 matches at 7 bases. In germline, CDR1 is SGHNT, CDR2 YENEEA. V lost 5 bases and J lost 0; bases outside the gene matches: 10. The length of the CDR3 is 17 residues. In DNA form, the CDR3 reads TGTGCCAGCAGCCCGAGTCGGGGGGACCTCTCCTACAATGAGCAGTTCTTC. Protein product: CASSPSRGDLSYNEQFF.

The chain employs TRBV27 and TRBJ1-5; D is ambiguous. V lost 4 bases and J 3 bases, leaving 7 bases between the germline ends. Per germline, CDR1 MNHEY and CDR2 SMNVEV (reference sequence). The CDR3 spans 13 residues. The CDR3: CASSSVTNQPQHF. CDR3 sequence (DNA): TGTGCCAGCAGTTCGGTGACCAATCAGCCCCAGCATTTT.

This sequence joins TRBV29-1 and TRBJ2-7; 9 bases agree with TRBD1. Germline V lookup: CDR1 SQVTM, CDR2 ANQGSEA. This CDR3 has 15 residues. V gave up 3 bases and J gave up 5 bases; unmatched junction bases: 11. The CDR3 protein is CSVDPTGTGSHEQYF. In nucleotides, the CDR3 is TGCAGCGTTGATCCCACCGGGACAGGGTCCCACGAGCAGTACTTC.

This rearrangement joins TRBV2 to TRBJ1-4, with a tentative D call TRBD1 (6 bases). CDR3 size: 17 residues. Germline V gene lookup returns CDR1 SNHLY and CDR2 FYNNEI. V was pared by 2 bases and J by 2 bases, with 15 bases between. The CDR3 DNA is TGTGCCAGCAGTGAAAATTTGGACAGACCGACTAATGAAAAACTGTTTTTT. Translating it yields CASSENLDRPTNEKLFF.

V usage is TRBV4-1 and J usage is TRBJ2-7; D not certain. The CDR3 covers 15 residues. The germline CDR1 and CDR2 sequences are MGHRA and YSYEKL. Trimming cost V 3 bases and J 2 bases, with 14 bases left between them. The CDR3 reads CASSHRFPSAYEQYF. As DNA, the CDR3 is TGCGCCAGCAGCCACAGGTTCCCTTCCGCCTACGAGCAGTACTTC.

The V and J genes are TRBV12-5 and TRBJ2-5, with 7 bases aligning to TRBD1. CDR3 size: 12 residues. Germline loops: CDR1 LGHNT, CDR2 FRNRAP. Losses at the gene ends were 8 bases for V and 4 bases for J; bases not matched to a gene: 4. The CDR3: CASMGQTETQYF. The CDR3 DNA reads TGTGCTAGTATGGGACAGACAGAGACCCAGTACTTC.

The chain uses TRBV19 and TRBJ2-1; 8 nucleotides agree with TRBD2. CDR3 length equals 15 residues. With 5 bases clipped from V and 1 base from J, the junction kept 4 bases outside the gene matches. Germline CDR1 reads LNHDA; CDR2 reads SQIVND (reference sequence). The DNA for the CDR3 is TGTGCCAGTAGTCAGGGACTAGAGTCCTACAATGAGCAGTTCTTC. It translates to CASSQGLESYNEQFF. The full variable domain, its missing parts supplied by reference TRBV19 and TRBJ2-1, is DGGITQSPKYLFRKEGQNVTLSCEQNLNHDAMYWYRQDPGQGLRLIYYSQIVNDFQKGDIAEGYSVSREKKESFPLTVTSAQKNPTAFYLCASSQGLESYNEQFFGPGTRLTVL.

A word on this clone: This sequence may be a read error, since a much larger clone differs from it by one base. This chain joins TRBV11-2 and TRBJ2-3; D is unresolved. The CDR3 loop spans 12 amino acids. The V end was cut by 5 bases, the J end by 1 base, with 4 bases between. Germline CDR1 is SGHAT and CDR2 is FQNNGV. This CDR3 reads CASSLRTDTQYF. As DNA, the CDR3 is TGTGCCAGCAGCCTACGCACAGATACGCAGTATTTT.

The gene calls are TRBV29-1 and TRBJ2-7; D is unclear. Germline V CDR1 and CDR2: SQVTM, ANQGSEA. Trimming cost V 4 bases and J 3 bases, with 13 bases left between them. CDR3 length: 13 amino acids. The CDR3 loop reads CSVAGVWNYEQYF. The CDR3 coding sequence is TGCAGCGTTGCCGGAGTTTGGAACTACGAGCAGTACTTC.

In its sample, this clone was seen a few times. This chain links TRBV14 with TRBJ2-7; TRBD2 is a possible D gene (6 bases). Trimming took 1 base from V and 3 from J, leaving 16 bases between them. Germline V gene data show CDR1 as SGHDN and CDR2 as FVKESK. The CDR3 has 16 amino acids. CDR3 protein: CASSQVGGLSYYEQYF. CDR3 DNA sequence: TGTGCCAGCAGCCAAGTTGGAGGGTTGTCCTACTACGAGCAGTACTTC.

This clone was seen a handful of times. This same CDR3 is encoded by further DNA sequences in the sample. V usage is TRBV4-1 and J usage is TRBJ2-7, with 12 bases identical to TRBD2. The germline CDR1 and CDR2 sequences are MGHRA and YSYEKL. J gave up 0 bases and V 4 bases, and 1 base lay outside the gene matches. The CDR3 has 15 amino acids. CDR3 sequence (DNA): TGCGCCAGCAGCCCGACTAGCGGGAGCTCCTACGAGCAGTACTTC. This gives the protein CASSPTSGSSYEQYF.

Comments on this clone: Other DNA sequences in this sample translate to the same CDR3. The rearrangement links TRBV28 to TRBJ2-7; D unclear. CDR1 is MDHEN and CDR2 is SYDVKM in the germline V gene. Trimming removed 2 bases at V and 1 base at J, with 6 bases between. The CDR3 is made up of 13 amino acids. CDR3 region: CASSLIGSYEQYF. For the CDR3, the DNA is TGTGCCAGCAGTTTAATTGGGTCCTACGAGCAGTACTTC.

The chain combines TRBV2 with TRBJ2-1; 8 nucleotides match TRBD2. The CDR3 extends over 15 amino acids. V shed 0 bases and J 9 bases; nucleotides not matched to a gene: 7. CDR1 SNHLY and CDR2 FYNNEI come from the germline V gene. The CDR3 region has the DNA TGTGCCAGCAGTGAAGCAATAGCGGGGAGAGGTGAGCAGTTCTTC. This encodes CASSEAIAGRGEQFF.

This rearrangement joins TRBV5-1 to TRBJ1-1; TRBD1 matches 7 bases. The CDR3 contains 17 residues. The V and J ends lost 7 bases and 0 bases, in that order; junction bases with no gene match: 15. CDR1 and CDR2 from the germline V gene are SGHRS and YFSETQ. Written as DNA, the CDR3 is TGCGCCAGCCGTAAGGGACAGCCCGAGAAAATGAACACTGAAGCTTTCTTT. This sequence encodes CASRKGQPEKMNTEAFF.

The chain recombines TRBV29-1 with TRBJ2-7; no clear D. Germline V gene sequence: CDR1 SQVTM, CDR2 ANQGSEA. The CDR3 contains 11 residues. V gave up 6 bases and J gave up 5 bases, with 11 bases separating them. Here the CDR3 DNA reads TGCAGCGTGTGGGGTTCCCACGAGCAGTACTTC. It specifies CSVWGSHEQYF.

The V and J genes are TRBV7-6 and TRBJ1-1; D is perhaps TRBD1 (6 bases). Trimming left V 5 bases short and J 1 base short, with 11 bases between. This CDR3 contains 14 residues. CDR1 and CDR2 from the germline V gene are SGHVS and FNYEAQ. CDR3: CASSNEDRNTEAFF. Written as DNA, the CDR3 is TGTGCCAGCAGCAATGAGGACAGGAACACTGAAGCTTTCTTT. The whole variable domain, filled in from reference TRBV7-6 and TRBJ1-1, reads GAGVSQSPRYKVTKRGQDVALRCDPISGHVSLYWYRQALGQGPEFLTYFNYEAQQDKSGLPNDRFSAERPEGSISTLTIQRTEQRDSAMYRCASSNEDRNTEAFFGQGTRLTVV.

The chain recombines TRBV19 with TRBJ2-5; weak D call: TRBD1 (5 bases). The V end lost 5 bases, the J end lost 4 bases, and 23 bases lay between the germline ends. Germline V gene lookup returns CDR1 LNHDA and CDR2 SQIVND (reference sequence). The CDR3 loop spans 17 amino acids. Written as DNA, the CDR3 is TGTGCCAGTAGTGGCAGTATGGACACGCCTAGGGGAGAGACCCAGTACTTC. As protein: CASSGSMDTPRGETQYF.

In this sample, this clone turned up once. This chain joins TRBV6-5 and TRBJ2-1; 8 positions agree with TRBD2. J was trimmed by 4 bases and V by 2 bases; bases with no gene match: 7. Germline V CDR1 and CDR2: MNHEY, SVGAGI. The CDR3 has 16 amino acids. CDR3 bases: TGTGCCAGCAGTTACGACGCGGGAGGAACGTACAATGAGCAGTTCTTC. Translation: CASSYDAGGTYNEQFF.

The chain carries TRBV7-6 and TRBJ2-1; 11 positions match TRBD2. This CDR3 has 16 residues. With 1 base clipped from V and 8 bases from J, the junction kept 7 bases outside the gene matches. Germline CDR1 is SGHVS and CDR2 is FNYEAQ. CDR3 coding DNA: TGTGCCAGCAGCTTAGAGCTAGCGGGAGGTGGGTATGAGCAGTTCTTC. Translating it yields CASSLELAGGGYEQFF.

In DNA, the CDR3 is TGTGCCAGCAGCCCCAACCCTGAGTCCTTACGCACCGGGGAGCTGTTTTTT. This gives the protein CASSPNPESLRTGELFF. The V and J genes are TRBV7-3 and TRBJ2-2; D ambiguous. The CDR3 totals 17 residues. V dropped 5 bases and J dropped 4 bases, with 20 bases sitting between them. Germline lookup yields CDR1 SGHTA and CDR2 FQGTGA.

This rearrangement joins TRBV14 to TRBJ2-1; unclear D gene. Germline-derived CDR1 and CDR2 are SGHDN and FVKESK. This CDR3 is built from 15 residues. Trimming left V 0 bases short and J 7 bases short, with 13 bases between. The CDR3 nucleotides are TGTGCCAGCAGCCAAGATTCTTTTCGAGGTAATGAGCAGTTCTTC. Translating it yields CASSQDSFRGNEQFF. Combining the CDR3 with reference TRBV14 and TRBJ2-1 gives the whole variable domain EAGVTQFPSHSVIEKGQTVTLRCDPISGHDNLYWYRRVMGKEIKFLLHFVKESKQDESGMPNNRFLAERTGGTYSTLKVQPAELEDSGVYFCASSQDSFRGNEQFFGPGTRLTVL.

This clone has only one observation. Mismatch with germline at one junction end may stem from a read error. This rearrangement joins TRBV29-1 to TRBJ2-7, with D perhaps matching TRBD1 or TRBD2 (5 bases each). This CDR3 contains 8 residues. The V gene's germline CDR1 is SQVTM and CDR2 ANQGSEA. Here the CDR3 reads CSVPGRKF. The DNA of the CDR3 is TGCAGCGTTCCGGGACGGAAGTTC.

As for this clone: The junction departs from the called germline gene at one end, perhaps through a read error. This chain connects TRBV28 to TRBJ2-5, with 7 bases matching TRBD2. The germline gives CDR1 MDHEN, CDR2 SYDVKM. This CDR3 has 11 residues. CDR3 nucleotide sequence: TGTGCCAGCAGTTATGGGGGGGAAAGGGACTTC. It yields the protein CASSYGGERDF.

The genes are TRBV6-5 and TRBJ1-2; maybe TRBD1 (5 bases). Trimming removed 5 bases from V and 4 bases from J, with 11 bases in between. Germline V gene data show CDR1 as MNHEY and CDR2 as SVGAGI. This CDR3 region has 13 residues. CDR3 DNA sequence: TGTGCCAGCAGTACGTCCGGGACCTATGGCTACACCTTC. Encoded protein: CASSTSGTYGYTF.

The chain couples TRBV7-8 to TRBJ1-3; D gene ambiguous. Trimming stripped 4 bases from V and 0 bases from J, with 10 bases between. The CDR3 sequence is 15 residues long. CDR1 is SGHVS, CDR2 FQNEAQ, per germline. The chain's CDR3 is CASSSLQISGNTIYF. Written as DNA, the CDR3 is TGTGCCAGCAGCTCATTACAGATCTCTGGAAACACCATATATTTT. Full variable domain (remainder filled in from reference TRBV7-8 and TRBJ1-3): GAGVSQSPRYKVAKRGQDVALRCDPISGHVSLFWYQQALGQGPEFLTYFQNEAQLDKSGLPSDRFFAERPEGSVSTLKIQRTQQEDSAVYLCASSSLQISGNTIYFGEGSWLTVV.